The 26 T cell receptor beta chains below come from one sample, sequenced in a study of control samples from healthy donors and cancer patients. The repertoire was sequenced with immunoSEQ multiplex PCR; TCRdb's copy has only in-frame clones and lacks some. Among over 150,000 clones listed, just over 95% were seen once. The sample taken for sequencing was blood. These receptors were collected from a woman aged 25 to 45 in good health.

This chain connects TRBV30 to TRBJ2-1; 7 nucleotides agree with TRBD2. The ends lost 7 bases at V and 4 bases at J; junction bases unmatched: 13. There are 15 residues in the CDR3. Germline values: CDR1 GTSNPN, CDR2 SVGIG (reference sequence). CDR3 residues: CASEFGSSGYNEQFF. The CDR3 DNA follows: TGTGCCTCCGAGTTTGGGTCTAGCGGATACAATGAGCAGTTCTTC.

This sequence joins TRBV4-2 and TRBJ2-7, with 16 bases that match TRBD2. CDR1 is LGHNA, CDR2 YNFKEQ, per germline. J lost 0 bases, V lost 0 bases, and 2 bases had no gene match. The CDR3 runs to 18 residues. The CDR3: CASSQEGLAGGTSYEQYF. In DNA form, the CDR3 reads TGTGCCAGCAGCCAAGAGGGACTAGCGGGAGGGACCTCCTACGAGCAGTACTTC.

V is TRBV2 and J is TRBJ2-7; D gene ambiguous. Trimming removed 8 bases from V and 0 bases from J, with 17 bases in between. Germline V gene data show CDR1 as SNHLY and CDR2 as FYNNEI. This CDR3 spans 15 amino acids. The CDR3 region has the DNA TGTGCCAGCCCACGGGCAGCTTTGAGCTCCTACGAGCAGTACTTC. Protein product: CASPRAALSSYEQYF. Full variable domain (missing parts from reference TRBV2 and TRBJ2-7): EPEVTQTPSHQVTQMGQEVILRCVPISNHLYFYWYRQILGQKVEFLVSFYNNEISEKSEIFDDQFSVERPDGSNFTLKIRSTKLEDSAMYFCASPRAALSSYEQYFGPGTRLTVT.

The chain uses TRBV28 and TRBJ2-5, with D possibly being TRBD2 (7 bases). The CDR3 totals 17 residues. V lost 6 bases, J lost 4 bases, and 24 bases lay in between. CDR1 MDHEN and CDR2 SYDVKM come from the germline V gene. The CDR3 region has the DNA TGTGCCAGCAGCGAATTCCCCGGGGGGCCCCACAGAGAGACCCAGTACTTC. Protein sequence: CASSEFPGGPHRETQYF.

The chain couples TRBV27 to TRBJ2-1; D remains ambiguous. V lost 0 bases to trimming and J lost 5 bases, with 11 bases between them. The CDR3 has 15 residues. In germline, CDR1 is MNHEY, CDR2 SMNVEV (reference sequence). The DNA for the CDR3 is TGTGCCAGCAGTTTATCGGGCCAGTTTAACAATGAGCAGTTCTTC. This sequence encodes CASSLSGQFNNEQFF.

The genes are TRBV28 and TRBJ2-5, with 11 bases aligning to TRBD1. Germline V gene sequence: CDR1 MDHEN, CDR2 SYDVKM. CDR3 length: 15 residues. V lost 4 bases, J lost 4 bases, and 5 bases stayed unmatched. DNA of the CDR3: TGTGCCAGCAGTTGGGACAGGGGGATTGGAGAGACCCAGTACTTC. This sequence encodes CASSWDRGIGETQYF.

The chain carries TRBV7-2 and TRBJ1-6; perhaps TRBD1 as D (5 bases). The V gene lost 5 bases and the J gene lost 0 bases, with 14 bases spanning the gap. The CDR3 totals 17 residues. In germline, CDR1 is SGHTA, CDR2 FQGNSA. CDR3 nucleotides: TGTGCCAGCAGCGAGGGACCGATGAGCTCCTATAATTCACCCCTCCACTTT. As protein: CASSEGPMSSYNSPLHF.

The chain has TRBV28 and TRBJ2-1, with TRBD2 as a possible D gene (5 bases). V was clipped by 2 bases and J by 8 bases, with 10 bases between them. Looked up from germline, CDR1 is MDHEN and CDR2 is SYDVKM. CDR3 size: 13 residues. The CDR3 DNA reads as TGTGCCAGCAGTTTAGACCTAGCAGATGAGCAGTTCTTC. Amino acids: CASSLDLADEQFF.

V usage is TRBV28 and J usage is TRBJ1-1, with a weak D call TRBD1 (5 bases). The V end was cut by 11 bases, the J end by 4 bases, with 17 bases between. CDR3 length equals 13 residues. The germline gives CDR1 MDHEN, CDR2 SYDVKM. The CDR3 DNA is TGTGCCCTAAGGGTCGCTGGGGGCACTGAAGCTTTCTTT. The encoded protein is CALRVAGGTEAFF.

The V and J genes are TRBV4-1 and TRBJ1-1; 7 nucleotides match TRBD1. The V gene's germline CDR1 is MGHRA and CDR2 YSYEKL. This CDR3 comprises 14 residues. J lost 5 bases, V lost 6 bases, and 9 bases had no gene match. CDR3 DNA: TGCGCCAGCAGTCAATCACAGGGGTGGACTGAAGCTTTCTTT. It is translated as CASSQSQGWTEAFF.

The J gene is TRBJ2-1, the V gene TRBV3-1 (or the pseudogene TRBV3-2), with 7 bases fitting TRBD2. Unmatched junction bases numbered 2, after V lost 4 bases and J lost 2 bases. Germline V gene lookup returns CDR1 LGHDT and CDR2 YNNKEL (reference sequence). There are 14 residues in the CDR3. CDR3 DNA sequence: TGTGCCAGCAGCCGCGGGACTACCTACAATGAGCAGTTCTTC. As protein: CASSRGTTYNEQFF.

This clone came up once. The chain employs TRBV9 and TRBJ2-1, with a possible D match to TRBD2 (6 bases). Trimming stripped 3 bases from V and 2 bases from J, with 12 bases between. Germline V gene lookup returns CDR1 SGDLS and CDR2 YYNGEE. The CDR3 extends over 15 amino acids. The CDR3 region is CASSAELATYNEQFF. In nucleotides, the CDR3 is TGTGCCAGCAGCGCAGAACTAGCAACCTACAATGAGCAGTTCTTC.

As DNA, the CDR3 is TGCGCCAGCAGCCAAGAAGGTGGGCGGAACACTGAAGCTTTCTTT. Residues: CASSQEGGRNTEAFF. J is TRBJ1-1 and V is TRBV4-1, with D uncertain. V lost 0 bases, J lost 1 base, and 9 bases lay in between. CDR1 is MGHRA and CDR2 is YSYEKL in the germline V gene. The length of the CDR3 is 15 residues.

This chain links TRBV3-1 (or the pseudogene TRBV3-2) with TRBJ1-6; 9 bases are shared with TRBD1. Looked up from germline, CDR1 is LGHDT and CDR2 is YNNKEL (reference sequence). V was clipped by 4 bases and J by 4 bases; unmatched bases: 5. The CDR3 is 16 amino acids. In nucleotides, the CDR3 is TGTGCCAGCAGCCGGGACAGGGAGGGTTATAATTCACCCCTCCACTTT. Amino acids: CASSRDREGYNSPLHF.

The J gene is TRBJ2-2, the V gene TRBV11-2; 12 nucleotides agree with TRBD1. V lost 1 base to trimming and J lost 6 bases; unmatched junction nucleotides: 12. The CDR3 is made up of 19 amino acids. CDR1 and CDR2 (germline): SGHAT, FQNNGV. The CDR3 loop reads CASSLAPLRGQGAPGELFF. The CDR3 DNA sequence: TGTGCCAGCAGCTTAGCTCCCCTCCGGGGACAGGGGGCCCCCGGGGAGCTGTTTTTT.

J is TRBJ2-7 and V is TRBV27; D remains ambiguous. Trimming removed 3 bases from V and 5 bases from J, with 14 bases in between. The CDR3 loop spans 14 amino acids. CDR1 MNHEY and CDR2 SMNVEV come from the germline V gene (reference sequence). For the CDR3, the DNA is TGTGCCAGCAGTTTCAGGACCGTTTACGACGAGCAGTACTTC. Amino acid sequence: CASSFRTVYDEQYF.

The chain carries TRBV6-5 and TRBJ1-1; 8 bases line up with TRBD1. This CDR3 contains 13 residues. The trim removed 2 bases at V and 4 bases at J, leaving 0 bases unmatched. Germline-derived CDR1 and CDR2 are MNHEY and SVGAGI. The CDR3 reads CASSYTGGTEAFF. CDR3 in DNA: TGTGCCAGCAGTTACACAGGGGGCACTGAAGCTTTCTTT.

The chain joins TRBV5-6 to TRBJ1-2; D possibly corresponds to TRBD1 (6 bases). V lost 4 bases, J lost 2 bases, and 9 bases lay in between. The CDR3 has 13 residues. Looked up from germline, CDR1 is SGHDT and CDR2 is YYEEEE. CDR3 sequence: CASSRTANYGYTF. The CDR3 bases are TGTGCCAGCAGCCGGACAGCAAACTATGGCTACACCTTC.

The chain uses TRBV28 and TRBJ2-5, with TRBD2 matching 11 bases. The germline V gene encodes CDR1 MDHEN and CDR2 SYDVKM. V trimming: 3 bases; J trimming: 4 bases; junction bases outside the gene matches: 7. The CDR3 length is 16 residues. This chain's CDR3 is CASSLIAGGRVETQYF. The CDR3 coding sequence is TGTGCCAGCAGTTTGATAGCGGGGGGGCGGGTAGAGACCCAGTACTTC.

This rearrangement joins TRBV19 to TRBJ2-7, with a weak D call TRBD2 (5 bases). The CDR3 spans 13 residues. V lost 5 bases and J lost 4, with 12 bases in between. CDR1 and CDR2 (germline): LNHDA, SQIVND (reference sequence). The CDR3 is CASSRRPSYEQYF. The CDR3 DNA sequence: TGTGCCAGTAGTCGGAGGCCGTCATACGAGCAGTACTTC.

J is TRBJ1-1 and V is TRBV5-5; D remains ambiguous. This CDR3 has 12 residues. In germline, CDR1 is SGHKS, CDR2 YYEKEE (reference sequence). V was shortened by 2 bases and J by 1 base, with 3 bases between the two germline ends. The CDR3 here is CASSFGNTEAFF. As DNA, the CDR3 is TGTGCCAGCAGCTTCGGGAACACTGAAGCTTTCTTT.

The genes are TRBV30 and TRBJ2-2, with 9 bases fitting TRBD1. The germline gives CDR1 GTSNPN, CDR2 SVGIG (reference sequence). Trimming took 3 bases from V and 6 from J; bases not matched to a gene: 8. CDR3 length: 15 amino acids. CDR3 DNA sequence: TGTGCCTGGAGCCGGACAGGGGCGGTCGCCGGGGAGCTGTTTTTT. Its protein product is CAWSRTGAVAGELFF.

The gene calls are TRBV5-1 and TRBJ2-7, with TRBD2 matching over 15 bases. This CDR3 is built from 16 residues. J was trimmed by 3 bases and V by 4 bases; bases with no gene match: 5. The germline V gene encodes CDR1 SGHRS and CDR2 YFSETQ. CDR3 sequence: CASSPEGLAGGYEQYF. The CDR3 DNA reads TGCGCCAGCAGCCCCGAGGGACTAGCGGGAGGCTACGAGCAGTACTTC.

This rearrangement joins TRBV7-2 to TRBJ1-3; a possible D gene is TRBD1 (5 bases). The CDR3 is made up of 16 amino acids. Deletions cut 5 bases from V and 4 bases from J, with 18 bases between. Germline values: CDR1 SGHTA, CDR2 FQGNSA. CDR3 residues: CASSPRDAGRGNTIYF. For the CDR3, the DNA is TGTGCCAGCAGCCCCAGGGACGCGGGCAGGGGAAACACCATATATTTT.

The chain carries TRBV7-9 and TRBJ2-7, with TRBD2 identical over 10 bases. V gave up 1 base and J gave up 3 bases; unmatched junction bases: 12. The CDR3 is made up of 18 amino acids. In germline, CDR1 is SEHNR, CDR2 FQNEAQ (reference sequence). The CDR3 sequence: CASSLDITSGDYLYEQYF. The CDR3 DNA follows: TGTGCCAGCAGCTTAGATATTACTAGCGGGGATTATCTCTACGAGCAGTACTTC. Based on the CDR3 plus reference TRBV7-9 and TRBJ2-7, the full variable domain is DTGVSQNPRHKITKRGQNVTFRCDPISEHNRLYWYRQTLGQGPEFLTYFQNEAQLEKSRLLSDRFSAERPKGSFSTLEIQRTEQGDSAMYLCASSLDITSGDYLYEQYFGPGTRLTVT.

This clone was seen only once. The chain uses TRBV29-1 and TRBJ1-1; D not resolved. Looked up from germline, CDR1 is SQVTM and CDR2 is ANQGSEA. The V end lost 5 bases, the J end lost 6 bases, and 7 bases lay between the germline ends. The CDR3 runs 10 residues. The CDR3 is CSVSGPEAFF. The CDR3 nucleotides read TGCAGCGTTTCCGGGCCTGAAGCTTTCTTT.